The 16 T cell receptor beta chains given below trace back to one sample, sequenced in a study of T cell responses to AZD1222 COVID-19 vaccine. Profiled with immunoSEQ multiplex PCR; TCRdb holds only in-frame clones, not every one. The sample holds 140,000 to 150,000 clones, around 83% seen once. Sample: peripheral blood, taken on day 0 of MenACWY control vaccination. The receptor set was obtained from an adult in good health.

This rearrangement joins TRBV9 to TRBJ2-1; 7 nucleotides line up with TRBD1. The CDR3 length is 15 residues. Germline loops: CDR1 SGDLS, CDR2 YYNGEE. The V and J ends lost 4 bases and 5 bases, in that order; junction bases with no gene match: 9. The CDR3 DNA is TGTGCCAGCAGCCCCAAAGACAGGGTCAACAATGAGCAGTTCTTC. It yields the protein CASSPKDRVNNEQFF.

The V gene is TRBV29-1, the J gene TRBJ1-3, with 7 bases lining up with TRBD1. V dropped 2 bases and J dropped 3; count of bases not matched to a gene: 7. The CDR3 runs to 15 residues. Germline V gene sequence: CDR1 SQVTM, CDR2 ANQGSEA. The CDR3 DNA reads TGCAGCGTTGAAATAAACAGGGGTTATGGAAACACCATATATTTT. This translates into CSVEINRGYGNTIYF.

The table lists this clone with a few counts. The chain has TRBV4-1 and TRBJ2-1; 11 bases match TRBD2. V shed 1 base and J 7 bases; nucleotides not matched to a gene: 9. This CDR3 has 17 residues. Germline lookup yields CDR1 MGHRA and CDR2 YSYEKL. The DNA of the CDR3 is TGCGCCAGCAGCCAAGCGCCACTAGCGGGGGCACCTAATGAGCAGTTCTTC. This translates into CASSQAPLAGAPNEQFF.

The chain links TRBV3-1 (or the pseudogene TRBV3-2) to TRBJ2-2, with TRBD2 matching 9 bases. Germline V gene lookup returns CDR1 LGHDT and CDR2 YNNKEL (reference sequence). The ends lost 0 bases at V and 0 bases at J; junction bases unmatched: 5. The CDR3 contains 18 residues. DNA for the CDR3: TGTGCCAGCAGCCAAGACGCCAGCGGGGGGCCGAACACCGGGGAGCTGTTTTTT. Amino acids: CASSQDASGGPNTGELFF.

The chain combines TRBV7-2 with TRBJ2-2; D is unresolved. The CDR3 runs 15 residues. V was pared by 1 base and J by 0 bases, with 6 bases between. Per the germline V gene, CDR1 is SGHTA and CDR2 is FQGNSA. Here the CDR3 DNA reads TGTGCCAGCAGCTTAGGGTCTTCGAACACCGGGGAGCTGTTTTTT. This codes for CASSLGSSNTGELFF.

This clone showed up just a few times. The gene calls are TRBV3-1 (or the pseudogene TRBV3-2) and TRBJ1-2; 8 bases agree with TRBD1. Looked up from germline, CDR1 is LGHDT and CDR2 is YNNKEL (reference sequence). The CDR3 is 16 amino acids. Trimming removed 4 bases from V and 1 base from J; junction bases left unmatched: 8. DNA of the CDR3: TGTGCCAGCAGCCGCCTCGGACAGGGAAATAACTATGGCTACACCTTC. The encoded protein is CASSRLGQGNNYGYTF.

This clone appeared once. The V and J genes are TRBV11-1 and TRBJ2-1; weak D call: TRBD1 (6 bases). V gave up 1 base and J gave up 6 bases, with 16 bases separating them. The CDR3 is 16 residues long. Germline loops: CDR1 SGHAT, CDR2 FQDESV (reference sequence). As DNA, the CDR3 is TGTGCCAGCAGCTTAGGCGAGTACAGGGATGGCAATGAGCAGTTCTTC. It yields the protein CASSLGEYRDGNEQFF.

This clone was observed once. This chain joins TRBV7-8 and TRBJ1-4; D gene ambiguous. Trimming removed 1 base from V and 4 bases from J, with 7 bases in between. This CDR3 spans 14 amino acids. From germline, CDR1 is SGHVS and CDR2 FQNEAQ. For the CDR3, the DNA is TGTGCCAGCAGCTTAGGGCAGTTTAATGAAAAACTGTTTTTT. Translated: CASSLGQFNEKLFF.

This chain connects TRBV19 to TRBJ1-6; 9 nucleotides line up with TRBD1. Trimming cost V 6 bases and J 10 bases; bases outside gene matches: 10. This CDR3 contains 15 residues. Germline loops: CDR1 LNHDA, CDR2 SQIVND (reference sequence). The CDR3 sequence is CASSQGQGQPSPLHF. The CDR3 nucleotides are TGTGCCAGTAGCCAGGGACAGGGCCAACCATCACCCCTCCACTTT.

The chain has TRBV21-1 and TRBJ2-3; the table names TRBD2, a call not compared with the DNA. TRBV21-1 is flagged as a pseudogene. CDR3 length equals 17 residues. This CDR3 reads CASRSPSGGSSTDTQYF. CDR3 bases: TGTGCCAGCAGGTCGCCTAGCGGGGGATCTAGCACAGATACGCAGTATTTT.

This chain links TRBV27 with TRBJ1-2; 10 positions agree with TRBD1. The CDR3 is made up of 14 amino acids. Germline V gives CDR1 MNHEY, CDR2 SMNVEV (reference sequence). The V gene end was trimmed by 5 bases and the J gene end by 5 bases; junction bases not matched to a gene: 5. CDR3 amino acids: CASSPGTGVYGYTF. The CDR3 region has the DNA TGTGCCAGCAGTCCCGGGACAGGGGTATATGGCTACACCTTC.

The chain is built from TRBV12-5 and TRBJ2-2; D is uncertain. The CDR3 is 13 amino acids. The germline V gene encodes CDR1 LGHNT and CDR2 FRNRAP. V gave up 2 bases and J gave up 5 bases, with 6 bases separating them. In DNA, the CDR3 is TGTGCTAGTGGTTTGTTTTCGACCGGGGAGCTGTTTTTT. Its protein is CASGLFSTGELFF.

This clone has a single count. This chain uses TRBV9 with TRBJ1-3, with D uncertain. In germline, CDR1 is SGDLS, CDR2 YYNGEE. The CDR3 is made up of 17 amino acids. V lost 1 base, J lost 0 bases, and 14 bases lay in between. The CDR3 nucleotides read TGTGCCAGCAGCGTATACCCGGCTGGGGACTCTGGAAACACCATATATTTT. It yields the protein CASSVYPAGDSGNTIYF.

The CDR3, as DNA: TGTGCCAGCAGTGAATATACAACAGGGGCAGGAAACACCATATATTTT. This translates into CASSEYTTGAGNTIYF. J is TRBJ1-3 and V is TRBV6-1; 7 bases map to TRBD1. The V gene end was trimmed by 2 bases and the J gene end by 4 bases; junction bases not matched to a gene: 8. The germline CDR1 and CDR2 sequences are MNHNS and SASEGT. The CDR3 loop spans 16 amino acids.

The chain joins TRBV4-1 to TRBJ1-6; D not resolved. This CDR3 has 17 amino acids. V was trimmed by 0 bases and J by 0 bases, leaving 9 bases between them. From germline, CDR1 is MGHRA and CDR2 YSYEKL. The CDR3 loop reads CASSQDVSSSYNSPLHF. In DNA form, the CDR3 reads TGCGCCAGCAGCCAAGATGTTTCGAGCTCCTATAATTCACCCCTCCACTTT.

The chain joins TRBV7-8 to TRBJ2-2, with TRBD2 as a possible D gene (5 bases). The CDR3 is 13 amino acids. Germline CDR1 SGHVS, CDR2 FQNEAQ. V was trimmed by 10 bases and J by 1 base, leaving 10 bases between them. CDR3 in amino acids: CANRGRNTGELFF. The CDR3 region has the DNA TGTGCCAACCGTGGGAGGAACACCGGGGAGCTGTTTTTT.